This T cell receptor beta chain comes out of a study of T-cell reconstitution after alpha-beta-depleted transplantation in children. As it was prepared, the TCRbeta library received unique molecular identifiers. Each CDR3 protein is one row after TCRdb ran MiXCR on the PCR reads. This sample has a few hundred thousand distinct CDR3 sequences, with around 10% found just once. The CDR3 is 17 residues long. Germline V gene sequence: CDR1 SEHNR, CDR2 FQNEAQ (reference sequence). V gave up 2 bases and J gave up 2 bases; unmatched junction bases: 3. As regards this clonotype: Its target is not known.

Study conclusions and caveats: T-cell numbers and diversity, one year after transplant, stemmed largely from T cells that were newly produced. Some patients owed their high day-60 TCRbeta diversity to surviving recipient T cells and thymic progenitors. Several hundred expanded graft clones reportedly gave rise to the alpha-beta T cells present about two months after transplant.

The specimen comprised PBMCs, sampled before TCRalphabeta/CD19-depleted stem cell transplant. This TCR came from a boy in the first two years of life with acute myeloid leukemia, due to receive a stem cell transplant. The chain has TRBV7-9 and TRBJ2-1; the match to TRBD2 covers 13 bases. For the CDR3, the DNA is TGTGCCAGCAGCTTATCCGGACTAGCGGGGGCCTACAATGAGCAGTTCTTC. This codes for CASSLSGLAGAYNEQFF.